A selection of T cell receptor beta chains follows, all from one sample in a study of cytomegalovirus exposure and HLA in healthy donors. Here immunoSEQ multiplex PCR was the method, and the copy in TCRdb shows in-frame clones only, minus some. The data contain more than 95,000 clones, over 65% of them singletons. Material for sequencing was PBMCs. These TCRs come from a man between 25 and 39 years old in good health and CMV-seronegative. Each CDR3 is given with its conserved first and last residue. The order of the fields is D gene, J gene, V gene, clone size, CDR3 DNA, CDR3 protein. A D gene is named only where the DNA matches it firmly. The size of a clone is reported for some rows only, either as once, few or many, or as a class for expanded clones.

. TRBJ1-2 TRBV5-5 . TGTGCCAGCAGCTTGCTACAGGGCAGTTACTATGGCTACACCTTC CASSLLQGSYYGYTF
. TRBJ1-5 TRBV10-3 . TGTGCCATCAGTGAGTCGCCAGGAAATCAGCCCCAGCATTTT CAISESPGNQPQHF
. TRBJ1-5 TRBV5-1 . TGCGCCAGCAGCTTGACAGGGTTCAATCAGCCCCAGCATTTT CASSLTGFNQPQHF
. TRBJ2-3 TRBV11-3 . TGTGCCAGCAGCTCTTGGGCTAGCACAGATACGCAGTATTTT CASSSWASTDTQYF
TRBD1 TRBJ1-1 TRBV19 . TGTGCCAGTAGACCACGACAGGGGATCACTGAAGCTTTCTTT CASRPRQGITEAFF
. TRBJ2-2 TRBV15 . TGTGCCACCAGCAGAGGCAGGGCCGGGGAGCTGTTTTTT CATSRGRAGELFF
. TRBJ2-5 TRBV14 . TGTGCCAGCAGCCCCGGAGGCGAGACCCAGTACTTC CASSPGGETQYF
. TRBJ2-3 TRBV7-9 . TGTGCCAGCAGCTTGGCAGGGCTGGATACGCAGTATTTT CASSLAGLDTQYF
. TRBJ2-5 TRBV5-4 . TGTGCCAGCAGCCCGTACCTGACAACCCAAGAGACCCAGTACTTC CASSPYLTTQETQYF
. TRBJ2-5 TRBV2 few TGTGCCAGCAGTGAAGCTAACAGGGAAGAGACCCAGTACTTC CASSEANREETQYF
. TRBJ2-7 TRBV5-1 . TGCGCCAGCAGCATTAGGGAGTCCAGCTCCTACGAGCAGTACTTC CASSIRESSSYEQYF
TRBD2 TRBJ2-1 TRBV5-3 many TGTGCCAGAAGCTTGGAAGCGGGAGGTCCTGAGCAGTTCTTC CARSLEAGGPEQFF
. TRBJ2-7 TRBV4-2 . TGTGCCAGCAGCCAAGACCGAGGCCGCTACGAGCAGTACTTC CASSQDRGRYEQYF
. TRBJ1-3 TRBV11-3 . TGTGCCAGCAGCAACAGAAGCTCTGGAAACACCATATATTTT CASSNRSSGNTIYF
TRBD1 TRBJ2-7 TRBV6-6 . TGTGCCAGCAGCAATACAGGGGGCTCGGACGAGCAGTACTTC CASSNTGGSDEQYF
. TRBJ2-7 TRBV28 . TGTGCCAGCAGTTTTCGACGGGACTACGAGCAGTACTTC CASSFRRDYEQYF
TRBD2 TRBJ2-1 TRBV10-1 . TGCGCCAGCAGCCTAGCGGGAGGGACGAATGAGCAGTTCTTC CASSLAGGTNEQFF
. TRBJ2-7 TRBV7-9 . TGTGCCAGCACCTTACAGGGCGAGCAGTACTTC CASTLQGEQYF
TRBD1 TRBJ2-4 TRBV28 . TGTGCCAGCACCATATTCGGACAGGGTCAAAACATTCAGTACTTC CASTIFGQGQNIQYF
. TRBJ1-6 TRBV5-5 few TGTGCCAGCAGCTTGGTTGGCAGGTTGGCACCCCTCCACTTT CASSLVGRLAPLHF
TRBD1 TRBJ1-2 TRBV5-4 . TGTGCCAGCAGCCCGGACAGGGGAAATGGTTATGGCTACACCTTC CASSPDRGNGYGYTF
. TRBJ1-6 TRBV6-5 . TGTGCCAGCACCCGGGGGGGGAGTAATTCACCCCTCCACTTT CASTRGGSNSPLHF
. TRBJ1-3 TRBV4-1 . TGCGCCAGCAGCCAAGTTTACGGGGGGAGAAACACCATATATTTT CASSQVYGGRNTIYF
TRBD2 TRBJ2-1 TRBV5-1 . TGCGCCAGCGAGGCTAGCGGAAGCTCCTACAATGAGCAGTTCTTC CASEASGSSYNEQFF
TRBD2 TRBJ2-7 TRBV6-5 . TGTGCCAGCAGCTCGCCGGGACTAGCGGGAGCGCGGCAGTACTTC CASSSPGLAGARQYF
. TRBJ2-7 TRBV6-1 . TGTGCCAGCAGTGAAGCGGGAGGGGGAATCTCCTACGAGCAGTACTTC CASSEAGGGISYEQYF
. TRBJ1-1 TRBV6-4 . TGTGCCAGCAGTCGGGACACGAACACTGAAGCTTTCTTT CASSRDTNTEAFF
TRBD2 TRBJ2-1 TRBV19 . TGTGCCAGTAGGGGACTAGCGGGATCCGTATACAATGAGCAGTTCTTC CASRGLAGSVYNEQFF
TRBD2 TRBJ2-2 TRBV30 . TGTGCCTGGAGTGGGACTAGCGGGAGAGTATCCACCGGGGAGCTGTTTTTT CAWSGTSGRVSTGELFF
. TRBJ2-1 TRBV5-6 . TGTGCCAGCAGCTCCGGACTAGGGGGAGGGAGTGAGCAGTTCTTC CASSSGLGGGSEQFF
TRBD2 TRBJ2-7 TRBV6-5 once TGTGCCAGCAGCTTGGGGACTAGCGGGAACAACGAGCAGTACTTC CASSLGTSGNNEQYF
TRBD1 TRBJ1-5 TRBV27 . TGTGCCAGCAGTTTAATCCCACGTTGGACAGGGGATAGGCAGCCCCAGCATTTT CASSLIPRWTGDRQPQHF
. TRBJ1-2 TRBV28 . TGTGCCAGCAAGCTTGCCGACACTAACTATGGCTACACCTTC CASKLADTNYGYTF
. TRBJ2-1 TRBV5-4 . TGTGCCAGCAGCTTGGGTCAGTATGAGCAGTTCTTC CASSLGQYEQFF
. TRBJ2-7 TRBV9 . TGTGCCAGCAGCCCTTCAGGGTGGGCCTACGAGCAGTACTTC CASSPSGWAYEQYF
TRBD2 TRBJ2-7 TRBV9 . TGTGCCAGCAGCACCCAAGTCGGGGGGTCCTACGAGCAGTACTTC CASSTQVGGSYEQYF
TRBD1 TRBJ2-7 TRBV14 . TGTGCCAGCAGCCGAACAGGGGAAGGAGTCCCCTACGAGCAGTACTTC CASSRTGEGVPYEQYF
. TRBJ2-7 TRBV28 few TGTGCCAGCAGCTTCACAGGGCCCTACGAGCAGTACTTC CASSFTGPYEQYF